This TCR beta chain is drawn from a study of T cells in Graves' hyperthyroidism and ophthalmopathy. In its sample, this clonotype was seen many times. Its antigen is still unknown. The CDR3 totals 14 residues. Germline V gene sequence: CDR1 MDHEN, CDR2 SYDVKM. Trimming stripped 7 bases from V and 6 bases from J, with 18 bases between. Notes on the study in general: In validation, the model predicted ophthalmopathy. These predictions came a median approximately 6.5 months before onset.

TCR beta CDR3 regions were amplified from RNA. The HTBI set primed first-round TCR CDR3 RT-PCR. MiXCR, run by TCRdb on the multiplex PCR reads, gives a single entry per CDR3 protein. The sample includes under 450,000 distinct CDR3 sequences, about a sixth of them seen just once. Diagnoses used clinical symptoms, serum thyroxine and TRAb, thyroid ultrasound and orbital computed tomography. The rearrangement links TRBV28 to TRBJ1-2; the D gene is possibly TRBD1 (5 bases). This receptor was taken from a woman under 30 with Graves' hyperthyroidism. Sequencing used blood. CDR3 residues: CASNVLPGFDGYTF. CDR3 nucleotide sequence: TGTGCCAGCAACGTTTTACCAGGGTTTGATGGCTACACCTTC.